This T cell receptor (beta chain) was retrieved from a study of blood T cell repertoires in COVID-19. Whole-study context: PBMCs, B-cell-depleted T cells, or T cells provided the cDNA or gDNA that made up the material.

Between the trimmed V and J ends, which lost 4 bases and 0 bases, there was a span of 13 bases. Germline CDR1 ENHRY, CDR2 SYGVKD. The CDR3 sequence is 16 residues long. Recruits, aged roughly 18 to 90 years, lived in 24 US areas. Assignment of participants to cohorts was predicated upon participant-reported clinical history. Shortly before study entry, within 2 weeks, exposed participants had met a COVID-19 case. Clones were read by immunoSEQ multiplex PCR, and TCRdb kept only the in-frame ones, dropping some. This sample has roughly 61,000 clones, with approximately 70% found just once. The clonotype comes from a woman in her sixties or seventies who had been exposed to COVID-19. The gene calls are TRBV10-3 and TRBJ2-1; possible D gene TRBD2, 6 bases. The specimen was PBMCs or T cells enriched from blood (not recorded which). CDR3 in amino acids: CAISGRGANSYNEQFF. DNA of the CDR3: TGTGCCATCAGTGGGAGGGGTGCAAACTCCTACAATGAGCAGTTCTTC.